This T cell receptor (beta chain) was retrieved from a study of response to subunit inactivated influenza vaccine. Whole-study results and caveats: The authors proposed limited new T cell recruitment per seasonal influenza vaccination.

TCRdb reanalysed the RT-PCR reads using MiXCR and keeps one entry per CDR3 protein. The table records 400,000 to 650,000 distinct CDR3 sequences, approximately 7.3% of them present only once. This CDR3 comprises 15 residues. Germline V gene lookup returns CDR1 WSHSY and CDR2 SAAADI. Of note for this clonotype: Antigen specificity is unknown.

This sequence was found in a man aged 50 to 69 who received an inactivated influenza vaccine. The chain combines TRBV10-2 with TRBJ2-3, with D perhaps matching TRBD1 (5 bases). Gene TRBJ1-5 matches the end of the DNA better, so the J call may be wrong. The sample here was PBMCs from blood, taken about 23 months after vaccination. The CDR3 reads CATGPGGRARDTQHF. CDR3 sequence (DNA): TGCGCCACCGGCCCTGGCGGGAGGGCCAGGGATACGCAGCATTTT.